The 2 T cell receptor beta chains below come from one sample, sequenced in a study of shared clonotypes between healthy human individuals. TCRdb's copy holds only in-frame clones and misses some; the assay was immunoSEQ multiplex PCR. The sample holds about 1.1 million clones, approximately 80% seen once. Sequenced: memory CD4+ T cells from PBMCs. Documented subset: CD45RA-negative fraction. Receptors originate from a man younger than 35 in good health. Some clones in this sample may be carry-over from other donors' samples.

This chain connects TRBV5-4 to TRBJ2-7, with TRBD1 identical over 9 bases. The germline CDR1 and CDR2 sequences are SGHNT and YYREEE (reference sequence). The CDR3 has 15 amino acids. The V segment lost 5 bases and the J segment 3 bases; nucleotides outside the gene matches: 9. CDR3 sequence: CASRAGTGIIYEQYF. The CDR3 region has the DNA TGTGCCAGCAGGGCCGGGACAGGGATTATCTACGAGCAGTACTTC.

This clone was seen a handful of times. CDR3 amino acids: CASSQASGRGTYNEQFF. The CDR3 coding sequence is TGCGCCAGCAGCCAGGCTAGCGGGAGGGGGACCTACAATGAGCAGTTCTTC. The V gene is TRBV4-1, the J gene TRBJ2-1; 12 bases are a match to TRBD2. Germline-derived CDR1 and CDR2 are MGHRA and YSYEKL. The trim removed 3 bases at V and 2 bases at J, leaving 5 bases unmatched. This CDR3 region has 17 residues.